This T cell receptor beta chain came from a study of shared clonotypes between healthy human individuals. CD4+ cells were split into CD45RA+ naive and CD45RA-negative memory subsets. The CDR3 sequence is 17 residues long. Losses at the gene ends were 4 bases for V and 4 bases for J; bases not matched to a gene: 12. Germline assignment: CDR1 MNHEY and CDR2 SMNVEV (reference sequence). TCRdb keeps only in-frame clones here, not all; method: immunoSEQ multiplex PCR. The data show about 1,500,000 clones, with 96% seen just once and roughly 1.1% held by the top ten. V and J are TRBV27 and TRBJ1-2; TRBD1 aligns across 10 bases. This TCR derives from a man younger than 40 in good health. The sequenced material came from naive CD4+ T cells sorted from blood. Subset meaning: CD45RA+ positively selected. In DNA form, the CDR3 reads TGTGCCAGCAGTTCACTTAGAGGGGGACAGGGGACCTATGGCTACACCTTC. This translates into CASSSLRGGQGTYGYTF.